These 4 T cell receptor beta chains were all obtained from the same sample, sequenced in a study of T cells in Graves' hyperthyroidism and ophthalmopathy. The source material, RNA transcripts, was used to amplify TCR beta CDR3 regions. The study used the HTBI primer set for a first-round RT-PCR of the TCR CDR3. MiXCR was run by TCRdb on the multiplex PCR reads, yielding one entry per CDR3 protein. Among 300,000 to 400,000 distinct CDR3 sequences listed, 13% to 15% were seen once. Source material: blood. These receptors were taken from a woman under 40 with Graves' ophthalmopathy.

This clonotype was seen many times. V and J are TRBV7-2 and TRBJ2-7, with TRBD2 identical over 11 bases. Germline V lookup: CDR1 SGHTA, CDR2 FQGNSA. Trimming removed 2 bases from V and 0 bases from J; junction bases left unmatched: 18. The CDR3 is 21 residues long. DNA for the CDR3: TGTGCCAGCAGCTTATTCTCTGCTCCACTAGCGGGGGCCTGGATCTCCTACGAGCAGTACTTC. It encodes CASSLFSAPLAGAWISYEQYF.

The V gene is TRBV12-3 or TRBV12-4, the J gene TRBJ1-6; D remains ambiguous. V lost 5 bases, J lost 6 bases, and 11 bases lay in between. The CDR3 contains 14 residues. The CDR3 DNA is TGTGCCAGCAGTCCACAGAGAGGTAATTCACCCCTCCACTTT. Its translation is CASSPQRGNSPLHF.

The rearrangement joins TRBV4-1 to TRBJ2-3; 9 bases align to TRBD2. This CDR3 has 15 amino acids. Germline CDR1 is MGHRA and CDR2 is YSYEKL. Trimming removed 2 bases from V and 6 bases from J; junction bases left unmatched: 6. The CDR3 coding sequence is TGCGCCAGCAGCCAACTGCTAGCGGGGCCGGATACGCAGTATTTT. Translating it yields CASSQLLAGPDTQYF.

V and J are TRBV19 and TRBJ1-5; TRBD1 agrees at 9 bases. The CDR3 totals 17 residues. The junction had 8 bases not matched to a gene; V was cut back by 4 bases and J by 1 base. CDR1 is LNHDA, CDR2 SQIVND, per germline (reference sequence). In DNA form, the CDR3 reads TGTGCCAGTAGTACCCTCGGACAGGGGTTGAGCAATCAGCCCCAGCATTTT. Its translation is CASSTLGQGLSNQPQHF.